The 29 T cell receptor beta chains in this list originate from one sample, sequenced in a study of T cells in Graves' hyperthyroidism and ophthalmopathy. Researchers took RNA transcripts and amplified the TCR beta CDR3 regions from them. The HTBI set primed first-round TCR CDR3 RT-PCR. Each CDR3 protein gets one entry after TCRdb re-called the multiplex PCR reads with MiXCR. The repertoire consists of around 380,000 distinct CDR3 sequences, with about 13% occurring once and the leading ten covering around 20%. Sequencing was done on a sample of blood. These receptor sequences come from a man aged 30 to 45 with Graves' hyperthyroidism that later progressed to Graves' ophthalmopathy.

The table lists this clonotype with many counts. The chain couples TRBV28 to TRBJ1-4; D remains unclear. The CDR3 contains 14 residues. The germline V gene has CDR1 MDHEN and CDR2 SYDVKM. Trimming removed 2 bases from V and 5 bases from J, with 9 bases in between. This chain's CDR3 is CASSLSSRNEKLFF. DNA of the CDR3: TGTGCCAGCAGTTTAAGCAGTCGGAATGAAAAACTGTTTTTT.

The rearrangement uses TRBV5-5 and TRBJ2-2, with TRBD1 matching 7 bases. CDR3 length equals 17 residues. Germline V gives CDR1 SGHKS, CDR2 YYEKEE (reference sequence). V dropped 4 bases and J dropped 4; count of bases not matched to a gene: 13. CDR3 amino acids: CASSPRRQGISTGELFF. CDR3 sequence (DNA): TGTGCCAGCAGCCCCCGTAGACAGGGTATTTCCACCGGGGAGCTGTTTTTT.

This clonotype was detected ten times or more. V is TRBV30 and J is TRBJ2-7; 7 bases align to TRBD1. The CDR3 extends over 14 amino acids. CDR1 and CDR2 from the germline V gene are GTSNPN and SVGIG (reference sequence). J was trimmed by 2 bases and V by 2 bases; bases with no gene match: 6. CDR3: CAWSLGTATYEQYF. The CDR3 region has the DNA TGTGCCTGGAGTTTGGGGACAGCCACCTACGAGCAGTACTTC.

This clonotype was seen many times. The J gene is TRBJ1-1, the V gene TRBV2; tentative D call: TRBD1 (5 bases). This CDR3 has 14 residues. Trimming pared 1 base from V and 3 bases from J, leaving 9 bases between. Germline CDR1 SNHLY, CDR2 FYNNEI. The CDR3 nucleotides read TGTGCCAGCAGTGAAGTCGGGGACGACACTGAAGCTTTCTTT. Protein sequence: CASSEVGDDTEAFF.

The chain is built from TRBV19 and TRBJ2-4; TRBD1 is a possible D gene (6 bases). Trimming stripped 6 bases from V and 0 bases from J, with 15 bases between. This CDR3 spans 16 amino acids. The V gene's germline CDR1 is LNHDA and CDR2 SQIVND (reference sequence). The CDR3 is CASRDSSIIAKNIQYF. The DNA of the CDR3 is TGTGCCAGTAGGGACAGCTCTATCATAGCCAAAAACATTCAGTACTTC.

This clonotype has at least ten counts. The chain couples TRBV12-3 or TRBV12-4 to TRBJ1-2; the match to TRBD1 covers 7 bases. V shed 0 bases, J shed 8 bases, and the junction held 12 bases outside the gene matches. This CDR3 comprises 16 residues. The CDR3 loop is CASSLALYRGTGGYTF. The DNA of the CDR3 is TGTGCCAGCAGTTTAGCGCTTTACAGGGGAACGGGGGGCTACACCTTC.

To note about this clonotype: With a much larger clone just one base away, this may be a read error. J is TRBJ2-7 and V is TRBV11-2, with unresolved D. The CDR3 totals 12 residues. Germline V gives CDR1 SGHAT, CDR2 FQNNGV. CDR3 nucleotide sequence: TGTGCCGGCAGCTTAGATTTTCCCGAGCAGTACTTC. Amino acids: CAGSLDFPEQYF.

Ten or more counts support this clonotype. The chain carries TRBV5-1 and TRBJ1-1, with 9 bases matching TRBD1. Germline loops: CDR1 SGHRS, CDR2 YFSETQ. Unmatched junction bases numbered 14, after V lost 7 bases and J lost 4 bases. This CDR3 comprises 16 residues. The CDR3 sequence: CASGTRGQGSTTEAFF. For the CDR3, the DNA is TGCGCCAGCGGGACCCGCGGACAGGGGAGCACCACTGAAGCTTTCTTT.

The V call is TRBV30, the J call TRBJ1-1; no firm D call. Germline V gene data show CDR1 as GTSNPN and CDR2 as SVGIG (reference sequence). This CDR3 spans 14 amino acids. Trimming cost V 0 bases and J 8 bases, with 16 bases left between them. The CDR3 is CAWSVPNGDNEAFF. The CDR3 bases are TGTGCCTGGAGTGTACCGAATGGAGATAACGAAGCTTTCTTT.

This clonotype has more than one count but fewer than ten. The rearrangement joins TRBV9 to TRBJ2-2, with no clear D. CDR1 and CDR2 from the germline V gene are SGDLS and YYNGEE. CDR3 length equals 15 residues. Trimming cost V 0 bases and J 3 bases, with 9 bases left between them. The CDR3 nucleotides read TGTGCCAGCAGCGTAGGAATAGCTTACACCGGGGAGCTGTTTTTT. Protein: CASSVGIAYTGELFF.

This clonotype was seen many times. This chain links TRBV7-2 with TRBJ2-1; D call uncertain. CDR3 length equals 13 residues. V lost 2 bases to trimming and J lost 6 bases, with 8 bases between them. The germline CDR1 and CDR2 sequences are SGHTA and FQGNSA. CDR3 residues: CASSLSYVNEQFF. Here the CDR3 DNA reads TGTGCCAGCAGCTTATCATATGTCAATGAGCAGTTCTTC.

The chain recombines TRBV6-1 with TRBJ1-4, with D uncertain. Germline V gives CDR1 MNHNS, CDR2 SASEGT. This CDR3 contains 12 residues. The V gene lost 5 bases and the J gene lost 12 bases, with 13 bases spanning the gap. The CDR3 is CASSPRTFELFF. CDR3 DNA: TGTGCCAGCAGTCCCAGGACGTTTGAACTGTTTTTT.

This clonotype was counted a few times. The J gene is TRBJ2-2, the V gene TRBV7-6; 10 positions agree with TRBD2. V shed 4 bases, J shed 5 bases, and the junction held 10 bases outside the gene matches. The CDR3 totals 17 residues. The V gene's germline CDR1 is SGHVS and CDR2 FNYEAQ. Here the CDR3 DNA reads TGTGCCAGCAGCTGGCCTCTAGCGGGGGCTTGGACCGGGGAGCTGTTTTTT. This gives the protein CASSWPLAGAWTGELFF.

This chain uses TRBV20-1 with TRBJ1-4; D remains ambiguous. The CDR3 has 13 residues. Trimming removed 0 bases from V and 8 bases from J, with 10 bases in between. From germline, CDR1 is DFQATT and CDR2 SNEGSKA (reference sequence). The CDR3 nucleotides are TGCAGTGCTAGAGATCTCTCGCGGGAAAAACTGTTTTTT. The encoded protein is CSARDLSREKLFF.

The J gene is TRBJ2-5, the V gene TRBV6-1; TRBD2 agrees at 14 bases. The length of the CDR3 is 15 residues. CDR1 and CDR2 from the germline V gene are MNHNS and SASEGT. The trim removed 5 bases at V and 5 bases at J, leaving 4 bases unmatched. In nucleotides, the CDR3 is TGTGCCAGCAGTCCCCGGACTAGCGGGGGGGAGACCCAGTACTTC. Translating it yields CASSPRTSGGETQYF.

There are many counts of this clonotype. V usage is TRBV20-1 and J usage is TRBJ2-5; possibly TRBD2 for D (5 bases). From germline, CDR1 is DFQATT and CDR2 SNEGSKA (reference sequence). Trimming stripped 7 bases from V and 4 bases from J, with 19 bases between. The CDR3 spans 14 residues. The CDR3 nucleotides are TGCAGTGAGTTACGCGAAATGGGGAGAGAGACCCAGTACTTC. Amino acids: CSELREMGRETQYF.

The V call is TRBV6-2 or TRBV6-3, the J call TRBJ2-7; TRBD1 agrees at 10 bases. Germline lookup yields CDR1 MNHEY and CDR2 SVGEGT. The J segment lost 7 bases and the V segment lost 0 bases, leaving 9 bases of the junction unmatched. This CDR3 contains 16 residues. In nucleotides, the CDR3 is TGTGCCAGCAGTTACTCGGCCGGGACAGGGGTTGGGGAGCAGTACTTC. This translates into CASSYSAGTGVGEQYF.

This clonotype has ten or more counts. In DNA, the CDR3 is TGTGCCAGCAGCCTTCCCCGTTACGGGACAGGGCTCGAGCAGTACTTC. This translates into CASSLPRYGTGLEQYF. The chain recombines TRBV11-3 with TRBJ2-7; 9 nucleotides match TRBD1. CDR1 and CDR2 from the germline V gene are SGHNT and YENEEA. J gave up 6 bases and V 5 bases, and 14 bases lay outside the gene matches. The CDR3 is made up of 16 amino acids.

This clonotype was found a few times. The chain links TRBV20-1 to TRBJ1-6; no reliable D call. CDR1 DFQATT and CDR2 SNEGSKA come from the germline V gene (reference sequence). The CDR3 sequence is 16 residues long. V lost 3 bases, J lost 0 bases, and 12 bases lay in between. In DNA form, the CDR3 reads TGCAGTGCTAGTACCCCATCATTCTCCTATAATTCACCCCTCCACTTT. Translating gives CSASTPSFSYNSPLHF.

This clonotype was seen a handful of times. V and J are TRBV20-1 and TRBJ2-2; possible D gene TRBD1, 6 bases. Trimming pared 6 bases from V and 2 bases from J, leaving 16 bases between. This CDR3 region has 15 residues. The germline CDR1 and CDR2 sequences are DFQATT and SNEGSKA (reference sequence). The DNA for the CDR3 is TGCAGTGCCCGGCGAGGGACACTCAACACCGGGGAGCTGTTTTTT. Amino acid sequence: CSARRGTLNTGELFF.

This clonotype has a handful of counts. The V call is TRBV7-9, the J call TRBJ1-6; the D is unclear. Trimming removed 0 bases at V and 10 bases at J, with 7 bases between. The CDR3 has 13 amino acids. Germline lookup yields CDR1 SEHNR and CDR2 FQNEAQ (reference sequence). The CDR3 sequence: CASSLAGGSPLHF. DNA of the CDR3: TGTGCCAGCAGCTTAGCTGGTGGCTCACCCCTCCACTTT. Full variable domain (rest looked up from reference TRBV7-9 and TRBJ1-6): DTGVSQNPRHKITKRGQNVTFRCDPISEHNRLYWYRQTLGQGPEFLTYFQNEAQLEKSRLLSDRFSAERPKGSFSTLEIQRTEQGDSAMYLCASSLAGGSPLHFGNGTRLTVT.

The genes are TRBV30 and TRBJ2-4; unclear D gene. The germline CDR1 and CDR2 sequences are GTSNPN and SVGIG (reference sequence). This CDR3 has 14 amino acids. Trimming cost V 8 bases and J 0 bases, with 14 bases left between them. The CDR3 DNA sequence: TGTGCCCTATCCACTCTTTTAGCCAAAAACATTCAGTACTTC. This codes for CALSTLLAKNIQYF.

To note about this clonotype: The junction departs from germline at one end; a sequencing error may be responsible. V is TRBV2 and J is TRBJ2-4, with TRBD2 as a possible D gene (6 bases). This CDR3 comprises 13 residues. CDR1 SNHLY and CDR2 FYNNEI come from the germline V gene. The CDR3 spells CASLAEAKSIQYF. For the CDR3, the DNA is TGTGCCAGTTTAGCGGAAGCCAAAAGCATTCAGTACTTC.

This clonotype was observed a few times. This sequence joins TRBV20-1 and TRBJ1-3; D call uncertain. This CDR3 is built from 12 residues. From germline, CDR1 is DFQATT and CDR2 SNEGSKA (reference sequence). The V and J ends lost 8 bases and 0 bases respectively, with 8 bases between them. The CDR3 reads CSTLDSGNTIYF. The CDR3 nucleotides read TGCAGTACATTGGACTCTGGAAACACCATATATTTT.

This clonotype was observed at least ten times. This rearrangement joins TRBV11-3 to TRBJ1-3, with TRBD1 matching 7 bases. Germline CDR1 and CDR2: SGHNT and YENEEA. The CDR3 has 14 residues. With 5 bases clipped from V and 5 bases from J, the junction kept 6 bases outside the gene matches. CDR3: CASSNRDSRNTIYF. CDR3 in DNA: TGTGCCAGCAGCAACCGGGACAGCCGAAACACCATATATTTT.

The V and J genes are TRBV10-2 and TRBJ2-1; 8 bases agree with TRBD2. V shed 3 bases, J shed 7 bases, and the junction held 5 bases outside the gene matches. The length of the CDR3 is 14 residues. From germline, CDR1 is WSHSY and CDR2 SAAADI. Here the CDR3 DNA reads TGCGCCAGCAGTGACGCGGGGGGAGTAAATGAGCAGTTCTTC. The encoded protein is CASSDAGGVNEQFF.

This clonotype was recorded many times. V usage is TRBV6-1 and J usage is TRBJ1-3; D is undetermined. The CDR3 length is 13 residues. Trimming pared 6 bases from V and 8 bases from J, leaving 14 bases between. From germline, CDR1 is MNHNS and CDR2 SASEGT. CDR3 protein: CASSPRSSYTIYF. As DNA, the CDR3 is TGTGCCAGCAGCCCCAGGAGTTCCTACACCATATATTTT.

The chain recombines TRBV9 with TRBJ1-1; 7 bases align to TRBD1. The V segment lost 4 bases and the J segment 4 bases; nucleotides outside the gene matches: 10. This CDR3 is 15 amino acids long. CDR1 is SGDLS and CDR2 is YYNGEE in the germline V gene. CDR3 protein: CASSTWDSRGTEAFF. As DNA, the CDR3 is TGTGCCAGCAGCACCTGGGACAGCCGGGGCACTGAAGCTTTCTTT.

The CDR3 spells CASSRQGDEQFF. The CDR3 DNA is TGTGCCAGCAGTCGACAGGGAGATGAGCAGTTCTTC. The chain joins TRBV6-1 to TRBJ2-1; 7 nucleotides match TRBD1. This CDR3 has 12 amino acids. The J segment lost 8 bases and the V segment lost 5 bases, leaving 3 bases of the junction unmatched. Germline V gene data show CDR1 as MNHNS and CDR2 as SASEGT.